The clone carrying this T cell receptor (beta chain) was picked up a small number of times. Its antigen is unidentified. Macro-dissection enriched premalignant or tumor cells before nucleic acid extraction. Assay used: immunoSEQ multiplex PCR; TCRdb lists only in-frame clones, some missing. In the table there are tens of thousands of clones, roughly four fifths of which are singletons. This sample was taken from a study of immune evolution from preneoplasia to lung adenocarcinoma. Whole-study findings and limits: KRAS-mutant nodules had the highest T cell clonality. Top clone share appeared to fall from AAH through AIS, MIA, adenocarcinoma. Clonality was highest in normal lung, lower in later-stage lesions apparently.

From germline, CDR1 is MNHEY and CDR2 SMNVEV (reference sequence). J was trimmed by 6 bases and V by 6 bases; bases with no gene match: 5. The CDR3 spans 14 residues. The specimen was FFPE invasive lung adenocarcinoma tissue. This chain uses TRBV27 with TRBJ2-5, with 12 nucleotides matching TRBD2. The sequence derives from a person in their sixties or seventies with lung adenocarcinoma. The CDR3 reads CASRGLAGFKTQYF. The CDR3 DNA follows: TGTGCCAGCAGAGGACTAGCGGGATTTAAGACCCAGTACTTC.